The source of this TCR beta chain is a study of T cells in narcolepsy. Study background: Patients with NT1 or NT2 and healthy control donors were enrolled.

The germline CDR1 and CDR2 sequences are MNHNS and SASEGT. Trimming removed 3 bases at V and 5 bases at J, with 10 bases between. The CDR3 contains 13 residues. Broader study findings: HCRT-specific and TRIB2-specific autoreactive clonotypes appeared among same-patient CSF and blood CD4+ clonotypes. Reportedly, autoreactive clonotypes were serially detected in patients' blood but not controls'.

Concerning this clone: Its specificity is unknown.

Using immunoSEQ multiplex PCR, the repertoire was profiled, and TCRdb retains in-frame clones only, with some absent. The repertoire holds some 15,000 clones, with about two thirds as singletons. What was sequenced was CD45RA- memory CD8+ T cells from PBMCs. The sequence derives from a human donor with narcolepsy. The rearrangement uses TRBV6-1 and TRBJ1-2, with D unresolved. Here the CDR3 reads CASSESELYGYTF. The CDR3 DNA reads as TGTGCCAGCAGTGAGAGTGAGTTGTATGGCTACACCTTC.